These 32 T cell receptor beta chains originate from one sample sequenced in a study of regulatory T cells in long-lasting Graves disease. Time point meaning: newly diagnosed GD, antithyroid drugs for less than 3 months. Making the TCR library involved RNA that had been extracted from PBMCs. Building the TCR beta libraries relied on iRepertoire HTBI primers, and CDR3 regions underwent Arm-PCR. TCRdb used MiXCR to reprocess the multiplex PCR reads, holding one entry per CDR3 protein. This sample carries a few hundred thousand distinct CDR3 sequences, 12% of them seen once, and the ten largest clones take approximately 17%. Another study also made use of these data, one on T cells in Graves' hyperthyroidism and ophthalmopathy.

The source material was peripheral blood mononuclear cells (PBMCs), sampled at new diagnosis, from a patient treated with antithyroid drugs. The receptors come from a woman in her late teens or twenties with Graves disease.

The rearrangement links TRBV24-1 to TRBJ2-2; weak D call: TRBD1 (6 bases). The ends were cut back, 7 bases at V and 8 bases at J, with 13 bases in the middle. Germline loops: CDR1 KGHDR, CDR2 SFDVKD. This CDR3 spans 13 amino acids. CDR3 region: CATREDSWGELFF. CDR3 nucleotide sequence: TGTGCCACCAGAGAGGACAGCTGGGGGGAGCTGTTTTTT.

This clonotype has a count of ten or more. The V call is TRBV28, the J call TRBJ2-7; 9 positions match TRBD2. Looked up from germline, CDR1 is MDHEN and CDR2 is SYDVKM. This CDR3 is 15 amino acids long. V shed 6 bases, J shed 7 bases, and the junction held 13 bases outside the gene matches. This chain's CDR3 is CASSLPAGGPREQYF. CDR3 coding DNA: TGTGCCAGCAGCTTGCCCGCGGGAGGGCCACGGGAGCAGTACTTC. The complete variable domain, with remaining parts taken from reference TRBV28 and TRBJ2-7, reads DVKVTQSSRYLVKRTGEKVFLECVQDMDHENMFWYRQDPGLGLRLIYFSYDVKMKEKGDIPEGYSVSREKKERFSLILESASTNQTSMYLCASSLPAGGPREQYFGPGTRLTVT.

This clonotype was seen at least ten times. Here the CDR3 DNA reads TGTGCCACCAGTGATCCTAGCGGGGGGATACAAGAGACCCAGTACTTC. Translating it yields CATSDPSGGIQETQYF. The chain uses TRBV24-1 and TRBJ2-5; 11 bases align to TRBD2. The CDR3 totals 16 residues. J lost 2 bases, V lost 3 bases, and 4 bases had no gene match. In germline, CDR1 is KGHDR, CDR2 SFDVKD.

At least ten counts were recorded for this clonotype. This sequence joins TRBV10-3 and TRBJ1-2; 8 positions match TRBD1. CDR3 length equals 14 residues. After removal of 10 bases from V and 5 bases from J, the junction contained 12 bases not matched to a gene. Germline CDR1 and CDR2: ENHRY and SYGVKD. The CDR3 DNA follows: TGTGCCACCCCCTCGCCGGGACAGGTGTATGGCTACACCTTC. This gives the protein CATPSPGQVYGYTF.

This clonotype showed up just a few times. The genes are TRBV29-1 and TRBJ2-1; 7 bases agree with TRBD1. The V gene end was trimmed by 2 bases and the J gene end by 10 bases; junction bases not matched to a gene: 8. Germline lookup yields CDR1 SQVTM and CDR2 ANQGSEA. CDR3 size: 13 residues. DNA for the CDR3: TGCAGCGTTGAACCGACAGGGAATAGGGAGCAGTTCTTC. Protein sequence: CSVEPTGNREQFF.

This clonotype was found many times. The CDR3 region is CASSLVSGSYEQYF. The CDR3 DNA follows: TGTGCCAGCAGCTTGGTTTCTGGATCCTACGAGCAGTACTTC. The V and J genes are TRBV5-4 and TRBJ2-7, with no clear D. Germline V CDR1 and CDR2: SGHNT, YYREEE (reference sequence). V lost 0 bases and J 1 base, leaving 8 bases between the germline ends. CDR3 length: 14 residues.

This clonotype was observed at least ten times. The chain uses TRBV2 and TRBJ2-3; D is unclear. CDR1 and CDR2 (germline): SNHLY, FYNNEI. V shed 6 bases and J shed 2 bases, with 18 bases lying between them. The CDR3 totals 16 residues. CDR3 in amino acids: CASRGSPRRNTDTQYF. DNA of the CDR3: TGTGCCAGCAGGGGGTCGCCTAGGAGAAACACAGATACGCAGTATTTT.

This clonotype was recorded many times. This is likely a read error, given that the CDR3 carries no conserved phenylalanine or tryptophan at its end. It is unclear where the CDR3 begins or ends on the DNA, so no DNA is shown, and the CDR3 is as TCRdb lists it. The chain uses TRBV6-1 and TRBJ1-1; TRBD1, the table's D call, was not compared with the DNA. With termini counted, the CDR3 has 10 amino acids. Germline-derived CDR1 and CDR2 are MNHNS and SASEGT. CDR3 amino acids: CATTGTLVGL.

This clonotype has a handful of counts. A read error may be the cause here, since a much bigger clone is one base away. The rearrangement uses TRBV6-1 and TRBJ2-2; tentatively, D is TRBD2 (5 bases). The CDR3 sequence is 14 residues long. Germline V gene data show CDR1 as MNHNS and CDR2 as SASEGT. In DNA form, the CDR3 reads TGTGCCACTACAACCCCATTAGACACCGGGGAGCCGTTTTTT. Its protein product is CATTTPLDTGEPFF.

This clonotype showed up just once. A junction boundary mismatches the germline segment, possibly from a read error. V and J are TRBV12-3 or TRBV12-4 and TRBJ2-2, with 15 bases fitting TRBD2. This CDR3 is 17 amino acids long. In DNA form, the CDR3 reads TGTGCCAGCCACGGGACTAGCGGGAGGCTCCGCACCGGGGGGCTGTTTTTT. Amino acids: CASHGTSGRLRTGGLFF.

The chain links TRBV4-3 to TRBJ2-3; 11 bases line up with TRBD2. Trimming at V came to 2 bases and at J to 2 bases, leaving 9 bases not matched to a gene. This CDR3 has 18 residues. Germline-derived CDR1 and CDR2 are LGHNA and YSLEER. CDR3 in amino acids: CASSQWVAGGPVTDTQYF. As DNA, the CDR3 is TGCGCCAGCAGCCAATGGGTAGCGGGAGGGCCTGTCACAGATACGCAGTATTTT.

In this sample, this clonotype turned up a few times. CDR3 sequence reads: CSARDPYSYNEQFF. In DNA, the CDR3 is TGCAGTGCTAGAGATCCATACTCCTACAATGAGCAGTTCTTC. This chain joins TRBV20-1 and TRBJ2-1; D unresolved. V lost 0 bases to trimming and J lost 0 bases, with 6 bases between them. Per germline, CDR1 DFQATT and CDR2 SNEGSKA (reference sequence). The CDR3 is 14 amino acids.

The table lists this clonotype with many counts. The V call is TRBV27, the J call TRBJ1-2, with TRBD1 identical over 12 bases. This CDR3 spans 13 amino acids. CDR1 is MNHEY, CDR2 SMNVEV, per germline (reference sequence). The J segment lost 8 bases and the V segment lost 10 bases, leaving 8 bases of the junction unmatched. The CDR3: CATLGQGARGYTF. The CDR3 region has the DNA TGTGCCACCCTGGGACAGGGGGCGCGAGGCTACACCTTC.

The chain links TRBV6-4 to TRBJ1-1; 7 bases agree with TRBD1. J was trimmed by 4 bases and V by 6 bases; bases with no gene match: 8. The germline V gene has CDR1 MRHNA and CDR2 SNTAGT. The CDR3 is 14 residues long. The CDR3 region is CASSAPQGFTEAFF. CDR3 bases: TGTGCCAGCAGCGCACCACAGGGGTTCACTGAAGCTTTCTTT.

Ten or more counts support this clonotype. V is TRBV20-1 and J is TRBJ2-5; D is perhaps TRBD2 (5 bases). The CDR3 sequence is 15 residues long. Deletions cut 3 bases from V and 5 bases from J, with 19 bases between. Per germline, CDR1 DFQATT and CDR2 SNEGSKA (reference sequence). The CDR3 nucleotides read TGCAGTGCTAGGTCTGGGGAGTCACCACGGGAGACCCAGTACTTC. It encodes CSARSGESPRETQYF.

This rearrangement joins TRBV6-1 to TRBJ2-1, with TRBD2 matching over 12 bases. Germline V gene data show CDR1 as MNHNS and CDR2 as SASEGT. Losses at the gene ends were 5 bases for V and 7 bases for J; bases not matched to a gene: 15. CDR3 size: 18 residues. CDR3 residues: CASSPTPRLAGVNNEQFF. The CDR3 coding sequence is TGTGCCAGCAGTCCTACGCCAAGACTAGCGGGGGTGAATAATGAGCAGTTCTTC.

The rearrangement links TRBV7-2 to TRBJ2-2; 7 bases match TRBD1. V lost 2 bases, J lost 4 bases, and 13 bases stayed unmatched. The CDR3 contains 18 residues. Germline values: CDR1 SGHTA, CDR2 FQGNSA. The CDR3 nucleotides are TGTGCCAGCAGCTTACTAGGGATCCGGGACAGCTTCACCGGGGAGCTGTTTTTT. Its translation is CASSLLGIRDSFTGELFF.

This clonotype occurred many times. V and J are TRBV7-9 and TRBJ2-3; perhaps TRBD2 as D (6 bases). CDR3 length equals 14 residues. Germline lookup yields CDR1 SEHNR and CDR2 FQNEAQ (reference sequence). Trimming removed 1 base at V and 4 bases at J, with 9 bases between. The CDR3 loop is CASSLDGSSDTQYF. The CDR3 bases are TGTGCCAGCAGCTTAGACGGGAGTTCAGATACGCAGTATTTT.

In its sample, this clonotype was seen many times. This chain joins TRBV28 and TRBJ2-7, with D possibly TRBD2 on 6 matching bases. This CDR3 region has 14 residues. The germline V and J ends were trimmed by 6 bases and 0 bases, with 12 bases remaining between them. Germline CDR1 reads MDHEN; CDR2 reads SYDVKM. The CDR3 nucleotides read TGTGCCAGCAGCGGGACTTCCCACTCCTACGAGCAGTACTTC. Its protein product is CASSGTSHSYEQYF.

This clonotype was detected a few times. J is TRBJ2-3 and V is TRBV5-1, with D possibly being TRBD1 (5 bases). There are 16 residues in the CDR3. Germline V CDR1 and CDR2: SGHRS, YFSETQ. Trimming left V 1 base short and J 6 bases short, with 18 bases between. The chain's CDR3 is CASSLLQGYLLDTQYF. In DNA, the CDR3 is TGCGCCAGCAGCTTGCTTCAGGGTTACCTACTGGATACGCAGTATTTT. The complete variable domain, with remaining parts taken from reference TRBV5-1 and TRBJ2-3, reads KAGVTQTPRYLIKTRGQQVTLSCSPISGHRSVSWYQQTPGQGLQFLFEYFSETQRNKGNFPGRFSGRQFSNSRSEMNVSTLELGDSALYLCASSLLQGYLLDTQYFGPGTRLTVL.

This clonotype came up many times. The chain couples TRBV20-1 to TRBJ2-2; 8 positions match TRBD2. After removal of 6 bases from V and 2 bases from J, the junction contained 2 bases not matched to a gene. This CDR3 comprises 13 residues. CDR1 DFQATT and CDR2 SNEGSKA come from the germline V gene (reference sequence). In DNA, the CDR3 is TGCAGTGCCCGGGGGGGAAACACCGGGGAGCTGTTTTTT. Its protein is CSARGGNTGELFF.

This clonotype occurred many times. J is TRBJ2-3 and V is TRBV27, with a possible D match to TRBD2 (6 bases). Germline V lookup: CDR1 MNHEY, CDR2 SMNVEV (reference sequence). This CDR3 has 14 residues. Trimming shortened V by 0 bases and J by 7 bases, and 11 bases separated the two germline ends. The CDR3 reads CASSLSAGGNTQYF. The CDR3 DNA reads TGTGCCAGCAGTTTATCAGCGGGTGGAAATACGCAGTATTTT.

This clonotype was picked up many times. DNA for the CDR3: TGTGCCAGCAGTTACTCGGCGGACTTGAACACTGAAGCTTTCTTT. Protein: CASSYSADLNTEAFF. This rearrangement joins TRBV6-5 to TRBJ1-1; unclear D gene. Trimming took 0 bases from V and 0 from J, leaving 8 bases between them. CDR3 length: 15 residues. Germline V CDR1 and CDR2: MNHEY, SVGAGI.

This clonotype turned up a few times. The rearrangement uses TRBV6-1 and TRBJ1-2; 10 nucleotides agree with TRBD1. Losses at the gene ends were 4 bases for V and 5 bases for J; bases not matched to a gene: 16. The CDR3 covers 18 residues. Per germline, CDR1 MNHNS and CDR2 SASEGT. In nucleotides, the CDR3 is TGTGCCAGCAGTGGGACAGGGGGGCGCCGGATTAGATTATATGGCTACACCTTC. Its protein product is CASSGTGGRRIRLYGYTF.

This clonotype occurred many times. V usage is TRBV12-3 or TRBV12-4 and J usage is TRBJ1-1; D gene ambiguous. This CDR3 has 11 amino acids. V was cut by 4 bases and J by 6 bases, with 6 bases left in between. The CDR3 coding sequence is TGTGCCAGCAGTTCTCGAGCTGAAGCTTTCTTT. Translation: CASSSRAEAFF.

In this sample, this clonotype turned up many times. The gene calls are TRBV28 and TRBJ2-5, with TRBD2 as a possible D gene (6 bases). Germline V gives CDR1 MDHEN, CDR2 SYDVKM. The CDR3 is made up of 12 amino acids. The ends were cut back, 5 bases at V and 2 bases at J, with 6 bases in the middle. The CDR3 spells CASSGTQETQYF. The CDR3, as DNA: TGTGCCAGCAGTGGGACTCAAGAGACCCAGTACTTC.

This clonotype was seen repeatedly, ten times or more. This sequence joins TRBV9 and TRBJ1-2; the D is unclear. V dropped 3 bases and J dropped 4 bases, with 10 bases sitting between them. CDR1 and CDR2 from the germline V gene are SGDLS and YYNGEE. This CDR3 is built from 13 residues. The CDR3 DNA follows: TGTGCCAGCAGCGCCGCTCCCTTCTATGGCTACACCTTC. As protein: CASSAAPFYGYTF.

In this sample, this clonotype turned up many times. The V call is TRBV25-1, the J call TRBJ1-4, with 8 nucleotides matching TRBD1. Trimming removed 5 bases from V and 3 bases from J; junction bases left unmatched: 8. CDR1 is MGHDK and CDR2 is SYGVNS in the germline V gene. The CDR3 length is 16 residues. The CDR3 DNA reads TGTGCCAGCAGTATTCTTTCGGGACAGGCTAATGAAAAACTGTTTTTT. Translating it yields CASSILSGQANEKLFF.

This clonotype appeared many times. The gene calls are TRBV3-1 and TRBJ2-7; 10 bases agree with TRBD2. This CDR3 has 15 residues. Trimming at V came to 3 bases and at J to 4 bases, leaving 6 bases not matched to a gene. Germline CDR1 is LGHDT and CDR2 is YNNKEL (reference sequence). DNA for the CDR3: TGTGCCAGCAGCCAGGGCCTACTAGCGGGGTACGAGCAGTACGTC. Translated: CASSQGLLAGYEQYV.

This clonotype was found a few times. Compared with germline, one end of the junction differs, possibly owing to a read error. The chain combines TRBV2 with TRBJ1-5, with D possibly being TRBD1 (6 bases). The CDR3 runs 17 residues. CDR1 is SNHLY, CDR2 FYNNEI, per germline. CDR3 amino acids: CASSVITGTPAGQPLHF. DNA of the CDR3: TGTGCCAGCAGTGTAATAACAGGGACACCCGCGGGTCAGCCCCTGCATTTT.

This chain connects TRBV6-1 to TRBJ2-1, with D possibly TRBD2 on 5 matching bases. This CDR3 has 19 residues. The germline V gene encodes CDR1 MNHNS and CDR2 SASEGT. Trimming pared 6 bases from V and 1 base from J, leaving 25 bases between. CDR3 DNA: TGTGCCAGCAGGCTATTTGCCCGCAGCGGCTCTGAATCCTACAATGAGCAGTTCTTC. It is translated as CASRLFARSGSESYNEQFF.

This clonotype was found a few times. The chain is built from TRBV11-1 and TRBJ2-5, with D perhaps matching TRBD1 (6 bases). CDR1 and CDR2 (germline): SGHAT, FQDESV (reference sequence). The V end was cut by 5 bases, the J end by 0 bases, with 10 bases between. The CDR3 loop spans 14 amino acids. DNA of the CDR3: TGTGCCAGCAGCACCGACAGGTACCAAGAGACCCAGTACTTC. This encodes CASSTDRYQETQYF.